This TCR beta chain came from a study of blood T cell repertoires in COVID-19. The overall study: Acute-phase and convalescent COVID-19 samples originated in the United States, Italy and Spain. Nucleic acid was either cDNA or gDNA, and it came from T cells, B-cell-depleted T cells, or PBMCs.

The V segment lost 4 bases and the J segment 3 bases; nucleotides outside the gene matches: 4. Germline loops: CDR1 LGHDT, CDR2 YNNKEL (reference sequence). The CDR3 consists of 14 residues. Authors' processing steps: Scientists estimated how many nucleated cells there were by amplifying reference gene primers. Profiling relied on immunoSEQ multiplex PCR, and the TCRdb table lists in-frame clones only, not all of them. V and J calls and clone size are given by that table; D and trimming were obtained from the DNA. This sample has around 210,000 clones, with around 88% found just once. Worth noting for this clone: Other DNA sequences from this sample encode an identical CDR3 as well.

This TCR was recovered from a man in his late teens or twenties with active or convalescent COVID-19. The chain has TRBV3-1 (or the pseudogene TRBV3-2) and TRBJ2-3; TRBD2 matches at 7 bases. The specimen was peripheral blood. CDR3 region: CASSRGGGTDTQYF. CDR3 DNA sequence: TGTGCCAGCAGCCGGGGGGGAGGGACAGATACGCAGTATTTT.